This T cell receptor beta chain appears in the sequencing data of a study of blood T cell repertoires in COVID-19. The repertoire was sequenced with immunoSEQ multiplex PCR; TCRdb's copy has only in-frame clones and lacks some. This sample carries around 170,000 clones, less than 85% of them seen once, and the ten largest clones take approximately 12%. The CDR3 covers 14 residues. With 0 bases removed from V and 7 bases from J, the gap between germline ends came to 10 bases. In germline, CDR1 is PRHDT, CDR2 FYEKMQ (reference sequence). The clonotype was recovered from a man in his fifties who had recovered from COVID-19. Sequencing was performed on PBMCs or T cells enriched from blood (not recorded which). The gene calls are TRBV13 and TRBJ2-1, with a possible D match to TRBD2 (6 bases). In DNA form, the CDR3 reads TGTGCCAGCAGCTTAGGGCGGGGAATTAATGAGCAGTTCTTC. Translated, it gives CASSLGRGINEQFF.